The rows below give T cell receptor beta chains drawn from one sample of a study of shared clonotypes between healthy human individuals. Measured with immunoSEQ multiplex PCR; TCRdb has only the in-frame clones, and not every one. Among some 900,000 clones listed, 76% were seen once. The material sequenced was memory CD4+ T cells sorted from blood. These receptors came from a man younger than 35 in good health. CDR3s include the opening cysteine and the closing phenylalanine or tryptophan. The D gene is left open where the match is weak.

J gene	V gene	D gene	CDR3 protein
TRBJ1-6	TRBV12-5	NA	CASGLVGVGNNSPLHF
TRBJ2-7	TRBV6-5	TRBD1	CASSKLGQMSYEQYF
TRBJ2-7	TRBV11-3	TRBD2	CASSPGTNVYEQYF
TRBJ2-3	TRBV28	NA	CASSGGGFRTDTQYF
TRBJ2-1	TRBV7-8	NA	CASSWTLVAEQFF
TRBJ1-1	TRBV30	NA	CAWFKNTEAFF
TRBJ1-2	TRBV9	NA	CASSRRGETNYGYTF
TRBJ2-7	TRBV7-8	TRBD1	CASSLGRGTGDSYEQYF
TRBJ1-4	TRBV10-3	NA	CAISEGQREKLFF
TRBJ2-1	TRBV2	NA	CASSRRRGPPPNEQFF
TRBJ2-1	TRBV28	NA	CASSLGRGVYNEQFF
TRBJ2-7	TRBV6-1	TRBD1	CASSVPGQGTYEQYF
TRBJ2-1	TRBV9	NA	CAITKGDEQFF
TRBJ2-7	TRBV15	NA	CATSTAQTYGEQYF
TRBJ2-1	TRBV7-2	NA	CASSPGHSSYNEQFF
TRBJ2-5	TRBV9	TRBD2	CASSGPSGGGAQYF
TRBJ1-6	TRBV9	NA	CASSVESGNSPLHF
TRBJ2-1	TRBV11-2	TRBD2	CASSLDGTKKNEQFF
TRBJ2-1	TRBV2	NA	CASSEGSSYNEQFF
TRBJ1-2	TRBV7-2	NA	CASSLRTATNYGYTF
TRBJ1-1	TRBV6-1	NA	CASSESGSEAFF
TRBJ1-4	TRBV4-1	NA	CASSRRITGRDEKLFF
TRBJ2-2	TRBV2	TRBD1	CASSGQGDLTGELFF
TRBJ2-3	TRBV4-3	NA	CASSQGVGSTDTQYF
TRBJ2-7	TRBV10-3	TRBD1	CAISESTGKTYEQYF
TRBJ1-1	TRBV6-5	NA	CASRIQGITEAFF
TRBJ1-4	TRBV5-1	TRBD1	CASSMWTGTNEKLFF
TRBJ2-5	TRBV5-1	TRBD2	CASSFRNSGRAGETQYF
TRBJ1-1	TRBV5-1	NA	CASSFTGTEAFF
TRBJ2-1	TRBV2	NA	CASSERFVGVF
TRBJ1-2	TRBV5-4	NA	CASSLAGGGGYGYTF
TRBJ2-5	TRBV9	NA	CASSVQGETQYF
TRBJ2-1	TRBV9	NA	CASSVDPITSYNEQFF
TRBJ2-1	TRBV19	TRBD1	CASSMQGVSYNEQFF
TRBJ2-1	TRBV11-2	NA	CASSSMRGGEQFF
TRBJ1-2	TRBV18	NA	CASSPPSGFDGYTF
TRBJ2-7	TRBV7-8	TRBD2	CASSQTSGFTYEQYF
TRBJ2-3	TRBV5-1	NA	CASSSLISTDTQYF
TRBJ2-7	TRBV5-1	NA	CASSFPEGSYEQYF
TRBJ2-7	TRBV2	NA	CASRNQGGGDSSYEQYF
TRBJ1-2	TRBV11-2	NA	CASSLDPWDYGYTF
TRBJ2-1	TRBV7-2	NA	CASSLEIANSQFF
TRBJ1-5	TRBV6-4	NA	CASPSEGPGNQPQHF
TRBJ2-1	TRBV18	TRBD1	CASSPGQGIKFF
TRBJ2-1	TRBV30	NA	CAWNLNYRSSYNEQFF
TRBJ1-2	TRBV19	TRBD1	CASSLTGNYGYTF
TRBJ2-5	TRBV6-1	NA	CASSEEAGTFGTQYF
TRBJ2-3	TRBV7-2	TRBD2	CASRTSGSTDTQYF
TRBJ2-3	TRBV6-5	NA	CASSPSTDTQYF
TRBJ1-2	TRBV10-3	TRBD1	CAITSNTGQQLSNYGYTF
TRBJ1-1	TRBV6-5	NA	CASSPSDRPLEAFF
TRBJ2-5	TRBV15	NA	CATSRDPAKVETQYF